This T cell receptor beta chain was captured by sequencing in a study of cytomegalovirus exposure and HLA in healthy donors. PCR amplification relied on 60 Vbeta primers (plus 13 Jbeta primers). TCRdb's table, derived via immunoSEQ multiplex PCR, lists solely in-frame clones and lacks some. This sample has roughly 130,000 clones, with more than 60% found just once. Germline V gene lookup returns CDR1 SNHLY and CDR2 FYNNEI. V gave up 9 bases and J gave up 1 base; unmatched junction bases: 12. This CDR3 is built from 16 residues. This chain joins TRBV2 and TRBJ1-1; TRBD1 matches at 9 bases. Input material: PBMCs. The receptor's source is a woman aged 40 to 50 in good health and CMV-seropositive. The CDR3 loop is CARNPGTGITNTEAFF. For the CDR3, the DNA is TGTGCCAGGAACCCCGGGACAGGGATAACGAACACTGAAGCTTTCTTT.